The subject of this entry is one T cell receptor (beta chain). The sample originates from a study of OX40 agonist ivuxolimab in advanced cancers. The CDR3 covers 15 residues. Trimming took 1 base from V and 5 from J; bases not matched to a gene: 2. Germline-derived CDR1 and CDR2 are SGHTA and FQGNSA. Profiling relied on immunoSEQ multiplex PCR, and the TCRdb table lists in-frame clones only, not all of them. The sample includes fewer than 40,000 clones, approximately 89% of them seen just once. This TCR derives from an adult with an advanced solid tumor such as melanoma, head and neck, liver or kidney cancer. This sample comprised CD4+ or CD8+ T cells sorted from blood, obtained in a trial of the OX40 agonist ivuxolimab. V usage is TRBV7-2 and J usage is TRBJ1-4, with TRBD1 identical over 9 bases. For the CDR3, the DNA is TGTGCCAGCAGCTTAGTAGGGACAGGGAATGAAAAACTGTTTTTT. Its translation is CASSLVGTGNEKLFF.